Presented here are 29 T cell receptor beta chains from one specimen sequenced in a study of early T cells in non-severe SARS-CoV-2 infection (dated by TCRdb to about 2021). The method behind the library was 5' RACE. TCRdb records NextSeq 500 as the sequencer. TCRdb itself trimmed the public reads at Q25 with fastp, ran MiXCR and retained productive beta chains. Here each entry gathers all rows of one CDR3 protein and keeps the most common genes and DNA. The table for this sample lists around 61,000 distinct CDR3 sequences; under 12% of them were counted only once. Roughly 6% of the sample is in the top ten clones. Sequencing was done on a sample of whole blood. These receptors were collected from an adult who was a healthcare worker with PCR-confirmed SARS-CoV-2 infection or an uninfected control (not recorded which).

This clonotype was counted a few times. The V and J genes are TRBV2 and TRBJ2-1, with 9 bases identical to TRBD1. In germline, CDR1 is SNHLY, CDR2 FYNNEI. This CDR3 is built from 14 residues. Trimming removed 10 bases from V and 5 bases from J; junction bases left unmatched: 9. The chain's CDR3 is CAILGQGKDNEQFF. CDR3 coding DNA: TGTGCCATCTTGGGACAGGGTAAGGACAATGAGCAGTTCTTC.

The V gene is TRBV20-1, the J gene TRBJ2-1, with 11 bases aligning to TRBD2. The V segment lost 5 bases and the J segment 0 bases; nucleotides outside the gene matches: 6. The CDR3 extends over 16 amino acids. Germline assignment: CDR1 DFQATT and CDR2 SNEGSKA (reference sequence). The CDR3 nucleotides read TGCAGTGCTGGACTAGCGGGTCCTAGCTCCTACAATGAGCAGTTCTTC. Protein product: CSAGLAGPSSYNEQFF.

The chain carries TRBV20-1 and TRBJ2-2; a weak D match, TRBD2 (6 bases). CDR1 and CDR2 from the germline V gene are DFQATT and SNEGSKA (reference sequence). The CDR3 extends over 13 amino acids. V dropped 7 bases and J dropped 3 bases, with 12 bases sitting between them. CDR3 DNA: TGCAGTGTTGTGGGGGGAGACACCGGGGAGCTGTTTTTT. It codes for CSVVGGDTGELFF.

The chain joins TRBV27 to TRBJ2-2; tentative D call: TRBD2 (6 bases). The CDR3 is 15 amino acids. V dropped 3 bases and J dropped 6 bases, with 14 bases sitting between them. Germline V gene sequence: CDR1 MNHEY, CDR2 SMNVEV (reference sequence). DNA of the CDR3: TGTGCCAGCAGTTTTTTCTCGAGGGAGGCCGGGGAGCTGTTTTTT. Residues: CASSFFSREAGELFF.

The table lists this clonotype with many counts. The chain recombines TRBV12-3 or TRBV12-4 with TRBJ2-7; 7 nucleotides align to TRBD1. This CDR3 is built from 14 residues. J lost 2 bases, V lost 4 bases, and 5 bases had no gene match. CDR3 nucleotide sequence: TGTGCCAGCAGTTCTCGACAGGGTACCTACGAGCAGTACTTC. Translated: CASSSRQGTYEQYF.

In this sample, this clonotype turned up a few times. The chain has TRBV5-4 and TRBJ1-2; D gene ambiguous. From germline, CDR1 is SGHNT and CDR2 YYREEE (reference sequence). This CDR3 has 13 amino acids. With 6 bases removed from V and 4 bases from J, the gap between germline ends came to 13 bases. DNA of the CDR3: TGTGCCAGCAACAATGCACTCACCTATGGCTACACCTTC. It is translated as CASNNALTYGYTF. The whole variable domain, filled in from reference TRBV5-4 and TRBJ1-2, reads ETGVTQSPTHLIKTRGQQVTLRCSSQSGHNTVSWYQQALGQGPQFIFQYYREEENGRGNFPPRFSGLQFPNYSSELNVNALELDDSALYLCASNNALTYGYTFGSGTRLTVV.

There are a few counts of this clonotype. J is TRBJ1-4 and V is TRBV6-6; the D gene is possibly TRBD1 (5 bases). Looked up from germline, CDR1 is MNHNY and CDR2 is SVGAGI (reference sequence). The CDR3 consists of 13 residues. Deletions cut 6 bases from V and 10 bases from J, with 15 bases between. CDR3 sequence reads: CASREGPESKLFF. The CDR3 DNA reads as TGTGCCAGCAGAGAGGGACCGGAGTCAAAACTGTTTTTT.

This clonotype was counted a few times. CDR3 protein: CASSYMGGFGNSPLHF. Written as DNA, the CDR3 is TGTGCCAGCAGTTACATGGGGGGGTTCGGTAATTCACCCCTCCACTTT. The genes are TRBV6-5 and TRBJ1-6, with D perhaps matching TRBD1 (5 bases). The CDR3 is made up of 16 amino acids. The germline gives CDR1 MNHEY, CDR2 SVGAGI. Trimming shortened V by 2 bases and J by 6 bases, and 14 bases separated the two germline ends.

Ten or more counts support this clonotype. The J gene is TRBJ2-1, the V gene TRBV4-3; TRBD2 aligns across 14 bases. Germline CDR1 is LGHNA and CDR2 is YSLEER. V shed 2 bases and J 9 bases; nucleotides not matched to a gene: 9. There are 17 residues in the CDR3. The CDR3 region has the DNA TGCGCCAGCAGCCAAACCCCGGGACTAGCGGGAGATAGTGAGCAGTTCTTC. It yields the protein CASSQTPGLAGDSEQFF.

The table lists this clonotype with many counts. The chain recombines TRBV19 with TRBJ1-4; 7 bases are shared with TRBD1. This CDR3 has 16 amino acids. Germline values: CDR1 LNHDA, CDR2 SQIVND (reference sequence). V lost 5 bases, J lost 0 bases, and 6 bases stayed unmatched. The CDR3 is CASSSTGFSTNEKLFF. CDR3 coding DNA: TGTGCCAGTAGTTCGACAGGGTTCTCAACTAATGAAAAACTGTTTTTT.

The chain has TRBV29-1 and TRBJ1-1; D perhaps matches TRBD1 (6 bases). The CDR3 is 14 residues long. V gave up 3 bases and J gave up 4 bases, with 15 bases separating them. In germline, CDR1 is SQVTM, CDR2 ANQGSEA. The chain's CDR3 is CSVELWQGTTEAFF. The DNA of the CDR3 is TGCAGCGTTGAGTTATGGCAGGGGACCACTGAAGCTTTCTTT.

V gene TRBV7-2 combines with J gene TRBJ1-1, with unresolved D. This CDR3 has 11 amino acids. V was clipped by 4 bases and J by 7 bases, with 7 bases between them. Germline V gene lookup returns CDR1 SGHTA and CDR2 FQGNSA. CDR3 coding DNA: TGTGCCAGCAGCTCACTCGGTGAAGCTTTCTTT. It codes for CASSSLGEAFF.

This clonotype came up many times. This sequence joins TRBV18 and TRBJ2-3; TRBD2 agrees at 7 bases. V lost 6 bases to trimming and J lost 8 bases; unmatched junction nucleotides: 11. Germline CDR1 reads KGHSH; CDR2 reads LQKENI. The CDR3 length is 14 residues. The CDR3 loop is CASSPTAGEGTQYF. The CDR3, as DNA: TGTGCCAGCTCTCCCACGGCGGGAGAGGGTACGCAGTATTTT.

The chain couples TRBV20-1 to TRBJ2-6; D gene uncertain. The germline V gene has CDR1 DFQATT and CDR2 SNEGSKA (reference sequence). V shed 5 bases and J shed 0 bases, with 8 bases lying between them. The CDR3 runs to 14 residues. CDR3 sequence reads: CSAAENSGANVLTF. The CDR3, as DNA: TGCAGTGCTGCAGAGAACTCTGGGGCCAACGTCCTGACTTTC.

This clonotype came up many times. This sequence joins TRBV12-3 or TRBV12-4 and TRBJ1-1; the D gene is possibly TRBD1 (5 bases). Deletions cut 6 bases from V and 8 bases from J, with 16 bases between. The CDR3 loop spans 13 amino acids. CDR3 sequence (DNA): TGTGCCAGCAGCCTAGGACATCAAGGAGAAGCTTTCTTT. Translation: CASSLGHQGEAFF.

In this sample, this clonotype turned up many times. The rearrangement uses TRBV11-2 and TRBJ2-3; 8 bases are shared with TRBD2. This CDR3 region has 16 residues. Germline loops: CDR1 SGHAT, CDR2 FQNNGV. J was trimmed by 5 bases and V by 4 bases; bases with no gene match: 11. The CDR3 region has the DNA TGTGCCAGCAGCTGGAGATTCAGCGGGAGAGAAGATACGCAGTATTTT. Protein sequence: CASSWRFSGREDTQYF.

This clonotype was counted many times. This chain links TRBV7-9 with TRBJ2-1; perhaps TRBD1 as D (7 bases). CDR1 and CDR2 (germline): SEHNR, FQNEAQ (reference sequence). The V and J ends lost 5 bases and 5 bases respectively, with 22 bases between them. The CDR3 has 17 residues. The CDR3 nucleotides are TGTGCCAGCAGCCCCTCCCGCGGGGACAGAGACAACAATGAGCAGTTCTTC. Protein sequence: CASSPSRGDRDNNEQFF.

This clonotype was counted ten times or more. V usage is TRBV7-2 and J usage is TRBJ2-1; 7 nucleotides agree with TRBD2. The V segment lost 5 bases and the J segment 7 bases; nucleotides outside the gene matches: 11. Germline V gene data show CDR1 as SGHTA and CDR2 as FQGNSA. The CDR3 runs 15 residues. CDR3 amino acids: CASSPGGLPENEQFF. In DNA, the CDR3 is TGTGCCAGCAGCCCGGGGGGACTACCTGAAAATGAGCAGTTCTTC. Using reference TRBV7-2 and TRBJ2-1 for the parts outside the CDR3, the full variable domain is GAGVSQSPSNKVTEKGKDVELRCDPISGHTALYWYRQSLGQGLEFLIYFQGNSAPDKSGLPSDRFSAERTGGSVSTLTIQRTQQEDSAVYLCASSPGGLPENEQFFGPGTRLTVL.

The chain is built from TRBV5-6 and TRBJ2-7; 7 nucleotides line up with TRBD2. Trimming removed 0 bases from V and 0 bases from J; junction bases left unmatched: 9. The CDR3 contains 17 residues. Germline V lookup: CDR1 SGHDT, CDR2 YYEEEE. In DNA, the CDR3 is TGTGCCAGCAGCTTGGTACGCCCAGCGGGAAGCTCCTACGAGCAGTACTTC. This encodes CASSLVRPAGSSYEQYF.

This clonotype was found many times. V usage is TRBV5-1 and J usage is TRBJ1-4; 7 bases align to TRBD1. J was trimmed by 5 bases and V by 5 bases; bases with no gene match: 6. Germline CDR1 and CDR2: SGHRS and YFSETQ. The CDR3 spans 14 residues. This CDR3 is CASSPGTANEKLFF. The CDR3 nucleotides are TGCGCCAGCAGTCCCGGGACAGCGAATGAAAAACTGTTTTTT.

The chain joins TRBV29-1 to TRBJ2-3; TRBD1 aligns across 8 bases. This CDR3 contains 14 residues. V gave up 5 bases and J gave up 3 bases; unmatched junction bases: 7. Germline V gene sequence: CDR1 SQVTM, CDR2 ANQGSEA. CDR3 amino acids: CSVTRGRGTDTQYF. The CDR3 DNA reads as TGCAGCGTTACCAGGGGGCGCGGAACAGATACGCAGTATTTT.

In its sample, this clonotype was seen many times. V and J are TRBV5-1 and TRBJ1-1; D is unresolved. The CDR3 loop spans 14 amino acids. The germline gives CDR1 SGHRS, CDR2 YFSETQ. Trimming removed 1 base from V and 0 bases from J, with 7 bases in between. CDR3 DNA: TGCGCCAGCAGCTTGACGGTTATGAACACTGAAGCTTTCTTT. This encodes CASSLTVMNTEAFF.

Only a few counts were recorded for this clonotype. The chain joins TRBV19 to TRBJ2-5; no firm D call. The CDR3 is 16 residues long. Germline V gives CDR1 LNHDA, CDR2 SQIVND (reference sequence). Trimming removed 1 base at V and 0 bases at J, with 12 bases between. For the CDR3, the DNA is TGTGCCAGTAGTATAGCCACAGAGAAGTACCAAGAGACCCAGTACTTC. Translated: CASSIATEKYQETQYF.

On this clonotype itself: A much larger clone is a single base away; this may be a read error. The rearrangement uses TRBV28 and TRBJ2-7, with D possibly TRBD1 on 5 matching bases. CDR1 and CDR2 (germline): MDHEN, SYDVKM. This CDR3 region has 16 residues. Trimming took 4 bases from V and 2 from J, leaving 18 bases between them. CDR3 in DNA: TGTGCCAGCAGTTACGTCACCTTAGGGGATCCCTACGAGCAGTACTTC. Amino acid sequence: CASSYVTLGDPYEQYF.

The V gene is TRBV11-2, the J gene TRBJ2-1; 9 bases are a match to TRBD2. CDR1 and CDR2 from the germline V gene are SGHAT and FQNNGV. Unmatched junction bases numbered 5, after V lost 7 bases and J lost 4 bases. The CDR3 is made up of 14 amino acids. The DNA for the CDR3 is TGTGCCAGCACCGGACTAGCGTCTTACAATGAGCAGTTCTTC. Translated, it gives CASTGLASYNEQFF.

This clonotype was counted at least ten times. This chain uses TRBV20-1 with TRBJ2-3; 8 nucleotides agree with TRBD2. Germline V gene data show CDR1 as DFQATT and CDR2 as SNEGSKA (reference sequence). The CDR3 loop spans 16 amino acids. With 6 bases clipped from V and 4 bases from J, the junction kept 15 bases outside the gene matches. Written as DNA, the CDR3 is TGCAGTGCATTCCGTCTAGGCGGGAGGTCGTCAGATACGCAGTATTTT. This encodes CSAFRLGGRSSDTQYF.

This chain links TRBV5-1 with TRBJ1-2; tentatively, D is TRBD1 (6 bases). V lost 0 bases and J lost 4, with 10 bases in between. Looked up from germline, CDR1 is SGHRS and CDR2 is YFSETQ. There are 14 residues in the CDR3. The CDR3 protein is CASSLDRASYGYTF. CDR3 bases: TGCGCCAGCAGCTTGGACAGGGCCAGCTATGGCTACACCTTC. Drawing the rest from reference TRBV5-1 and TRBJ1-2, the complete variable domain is KAGVTQTPRYLIKTRGQQVTLSCSPISGHRSVSWYQQTPGQGLQFLFEYFSETQRNKGNFPGRFSGRQFSNSRSEMNVSTLELGDSALYLCASSLDRASYGYTFGSGTRLTVV.

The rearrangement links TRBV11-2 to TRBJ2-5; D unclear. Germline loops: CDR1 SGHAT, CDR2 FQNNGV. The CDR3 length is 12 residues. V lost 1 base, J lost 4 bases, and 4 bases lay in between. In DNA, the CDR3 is TGTGCCAGCAGCTTAGTATCAGAGACCCAGTACTTC. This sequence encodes CASSLVSETQYF.

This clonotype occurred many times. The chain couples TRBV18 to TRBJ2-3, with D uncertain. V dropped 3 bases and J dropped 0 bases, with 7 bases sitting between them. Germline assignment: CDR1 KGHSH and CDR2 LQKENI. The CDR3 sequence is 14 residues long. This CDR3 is CASSPPSSTDTQYF. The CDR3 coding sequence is TGTGCCAGCTCACCCCCTTCTAGCACAGATACGCAGTATTTT.